This TCR beta chain stems from a study of neurological immune-mediated disorders. Study background: Secondary progressive cases numbered 3 among the 35 or so multiple sclerosis patients, while the other 31 were relapsing-remitting. Study results and caveats: The greatest TCR clonal expansion appeared in HTLV-1-associated myelopathy and the smallest, falling below healthy controls, in multiple sclerosis.

PBMCs stored at -80 C, 2 million in total, were the source of the unsorted libraries. Every sequencing run generated over 160 million TCR-beta sequences from 15-18 subjects. A single record per CDR3 protein comes from TCRdb applying MiXCR to the 5' RACE reads. The sample comprises fewer than 80,000 distinct CDR3 sequences, under 5.5% of which are singletons, and less than 3.5% rests with the top ten. Germline V gene sequence: CDR1 SGHTA, CDR2 FQGNSA. The CDR3 is made up of 15 amino acids. The V end lost 1 base, the J end lost 6 bases, and 14 bases lay between the germline ends. Ten or more counts support this clonotype. What it binds is not known.

This chain uses TRBV7-2 with TRBJ2-3; D call uncertain. Input material: PBMCs. The clonotype comes from a woman aged 45-60 years with multiple sclerosis. The CDR3 nucleotides read TGTGCCAGCAGCTTAGGGACCTCTTTAGGGGATACGCAGTATTTT. It specifies CASSLGTSLGDTQYF. The variable domain in full, completed from reference TRBV7-2 and TRBJ2-3, reads GAGVSQSPSNKVTEKGKDVELRCDPISGHTALYWYRQSLGQGLEFLIYFQGNSAPDKSGLPSDRFSAERTGGSVSTLTIQRTQQEDSAVYLCASSLGTSLGDTQYFGPGTRLTVL.